What follows describes a single TCR beta chain. Germline V lookup: CDR1 SGDLS, CDR2 YYNGEE. V lost 0 bases, J lost 3 bases, and 4 bases lay in between. The CDR3 loop spans 13 amino acids. RNA transcripts served as template for amplifying TCR beta CDR3 sequences. Second-round multiplex PCR followed a first-round RT-PCR using HTBI primers. TCRdb processed the multiplex PCR reads anew with MiXCR; each CDR3 protein has one entry. The sample consists of more than 40,000 distinct CDR3 sequences, over 45% of them appearing once. The data derive from a study of Graves' ophthalmopathy and Graves' hyperthyroidism.

Sequences were obtained from peripheral blood. The receptor was isolated from an adult man with Graves' ophthalmopathy. The chain employs TRBV9 and TRBJ1-3; D is unresolved. CDR3 in amino acids: CASSVDRGNTIYF. In nucleotides, the CDR3 is TGTGCCAGCAGCGTAGATCGTGGAAACACCATATATTTT. The full variable domain, rest sourced from reference TRBV9 and TRBJ1-3, is DSGVTQTPKHLITATGQRVTLRCSPRSGDLSVYWYQQSLDQGLQFLIQYYNGEERAKGNILERFSAQQFPDLHSELNLSSLELGDSALYFCASSVDRGNTIYFGEGSWLTVV.